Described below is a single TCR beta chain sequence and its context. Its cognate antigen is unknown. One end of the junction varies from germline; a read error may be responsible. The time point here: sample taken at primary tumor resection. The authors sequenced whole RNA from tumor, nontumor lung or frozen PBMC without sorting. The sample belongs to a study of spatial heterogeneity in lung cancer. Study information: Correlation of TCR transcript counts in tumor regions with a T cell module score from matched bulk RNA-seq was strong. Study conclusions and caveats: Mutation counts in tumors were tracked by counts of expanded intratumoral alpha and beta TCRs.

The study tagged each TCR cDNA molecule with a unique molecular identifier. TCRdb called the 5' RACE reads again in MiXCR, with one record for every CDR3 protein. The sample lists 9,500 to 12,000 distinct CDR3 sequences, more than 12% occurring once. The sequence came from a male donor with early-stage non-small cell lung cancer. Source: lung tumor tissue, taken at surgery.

The chain's CDR3 is CASSLGIAGSSYEKYF. The CDR3 bases are TGTGCCAGCAGCTTAGGAATAGCGGGAAGCTCCTACGAGAAGTACTTC. The J gene is TRBJ2-7, the V gene TRBV7-2; 8 bases map to TRBD2. Germline loops: CDR1 SGHTA, CDR2 FQGNSA. This CDR3 comprises 16 residues. Combining the CDR3 with reference TRBV7-2 and TRBJ2-7 gives the whole variable domain GAGVSQSPSNKVTEKGKDVELRCDPISGHTALYWYRQSLGQGLEFLIYFQGNSAPDKSGLPSDRFSAERTGGSVSTLTIQRTQQEDSAVYLCASSLGIAGSSYEKYFGPGTRLTVT.